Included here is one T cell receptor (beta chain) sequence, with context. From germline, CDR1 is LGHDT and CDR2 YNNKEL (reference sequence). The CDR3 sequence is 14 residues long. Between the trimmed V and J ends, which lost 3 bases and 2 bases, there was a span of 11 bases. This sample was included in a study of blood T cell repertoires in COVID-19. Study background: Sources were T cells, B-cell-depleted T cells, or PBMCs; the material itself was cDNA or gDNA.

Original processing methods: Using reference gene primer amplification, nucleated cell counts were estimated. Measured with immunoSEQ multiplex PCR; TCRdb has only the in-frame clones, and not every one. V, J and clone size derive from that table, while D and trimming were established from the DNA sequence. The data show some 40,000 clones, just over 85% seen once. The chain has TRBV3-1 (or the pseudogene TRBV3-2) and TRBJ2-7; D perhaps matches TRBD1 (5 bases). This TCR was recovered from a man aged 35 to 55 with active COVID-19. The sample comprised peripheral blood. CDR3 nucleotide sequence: TGTGCCAGCAGCCATCTTGGACAAGCCTACGAGCAGTACTTC. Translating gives CASSHLGQAYEQYF.